These 25 T cell receptor beta chains originate from one sample sequenced in a study of technical replicates of blood from several donors. The assay was immunoSEQ multiplex PCR, and TCRdb's table has in-frame clones only and misses some. The table lists approximately 73,000 clones, about 92% of them singletons, with around 0.38% in the top ten. Sequenced input: T cells isolated from PBMCs. The source is a human donor in good health.

J is TRBJ2-1 and V is TRBV27, with TRBD2 matching over 7 bases. V was clipped by 3 bases and J by 2 bases; unmatched bases: 4. The CDR3 covers 15 residues. Germline loops: CDR1 MNHEY, CDR2 SMNVEV (reference sequence). In DNA, the CDR3 is TGTGCCAGCAGTTTGGGCGGGAGAGCCTACAATGAGCAGTTCTTC. Translating gives CASSLGGRAYNEQFF.

Here the CDR3 DNA reads TGTGCCAGCAGTGAATCCGAGGCTTTAATCTACGAGCAGTACTTC. Its protein product is CASSESEALIYEQYF. The chain has TRBV25-1 and TRBJ2-7; D not certain. Germline V lookup: CDR1 MGHDK, CDR2 SYGVNS. The V gene lost 1 base and the J gene lost 3 bases, with 13 bases spanning the gap. The CDR3 loop spans 15 amino acids.

The chain joins TRBV18 to TRBJ2-3; the match to TRBD2 covers 7 bases. CDR1 is KGHSH and CDR2 is LQKENI in the germline V gene. This CDR3 region has 15 residues. The trim removed 6 bases at V and 2 bases at J, leaving 8 bases unmatched. CDR3 sequence: CASSQLAVDTDTQYF. The DNA of the CDR3 is TGTGCCAGCTCTCAGCTAGCGGTCGACACAGATACGCAGTATTTT.

This clone was counted only a few times. The rearrangement uses TRBV4-2 and TRBJ2-3; D not resolved. V was pared by 0 bases and J by 4 bases, with 11 bases between. The CDR3 is 15 amino acids. Germline assignment: CDR1 LGHNA and CDR2 YNFKEQ. This chain's CDR3 is CASSQDTMESDTQYF. The DNA for the CDR3 is TGTGCCAGCAGCCAAGATACTATGGAGTCAGATACGCAGTATTTT.

The chain couples TRBV13 to TRBJ2-7, with TRBD1 matching 9 bases. Germline lookup yields CDR1 PRHDT and CDR2 FYEKMQ (reference sequence). This CDR3 comprises 15 residues. Unmatched junction bases numbered 10, after V lost 7 bases and J lost 3 bases. The DNA of the CDR3 is TGTGCCAGCAAGGAGGGGACAGGGAATTACTACGAGCAGTACTTC. Translating it yields CASKEGTGNYYEQYF. The variable domain in full, completed from reference TRBV13 and TRBJ2-7, reads AAGVIQSPRHLIKEKRETATLKCYPIPRHDTVYWYQQGPGQDPQFLISFYEKMQSDKGSIPDRFSAQQFSDYHSELNMSSLELGDSALYFCASKEGTGNYYEQYFGPGTRLTVT.

The genes are TRBV4-2 and TRBJ2-2, with D maybe TRBD2 (5 bases). From germline, CDR1 is LGHNA and CDR2 YNFKEQ. The CDR3 runs 13 residues. The ends were cut back, 4 bases at V and 8 bases at J, with 11 bases in the middle. CDR3 in DNA: TGTGCCAGCAGCCGCGGTCGGACTGGGGAGCTGTTTTTT. This gives the protein CASSRGRTGELFF.

The V call is TRBV19, the J call TRBJ1-1, with D unclear. V dropped 3 bases and J dropped 3 bases, with 8 bases sitting between them. Germline CDR1 and CDR2: LNHDA and SQIVND (reference sequence). CDR3 length: 13 residues. This chain's CDR3 is CASSISGYTEAFF. The CDR3, as DNA: TGTGCCAGTAGTATCTCGGGGTACACTGAAGCTTTCTTT. The variable domain in full, completed from reference TRBV19 and TRBJ1-1, reads DGGITQSPKYLFRKEGQNVTLSCEQNLNHDAMYWYRQDPGQGLRLIYYSQIVNDFQKGDIAEGYSVSREKKESFPLTVTSAQKNPTAFYLCASSISGYTEAFFGQGTRLTVV.

J is TRBJ2-7 and V is TRBV28, with 9 bases identical to TRBD2. The germline V gene has CDR1 MDHEN and CDR2 SYDVKM. The CDR3 runs to 15 residues. With 5 bases clipped from V and 4 bases from J, the junction kept 9 bases outside the gene matches. In DNA form, the CDR3 reads TGTGCCAGCAGTGCGGGGCGGGAGGGCCATTACGAGCAGTACTTC. Translating gives CASSAGREGHYEQYF.

The rearrangement uses TRBV6-1 and TRBJ1-1; TRBD1 matches 7 bases. The CDR3 length is 14 residues. Germline V CDR1 and CDR2: MNHNS, SASEGT. V lost 4 bases and J lost 4; bases outside the gene matches: 6. Here the CDR3 DNA reads TGTGCCAGCAGTGTGTCCAGGGGGAGCACTGAAGCTTTCTTT. This codes for CASSVSRGSTEAFF.

J is TRBJ2-3 and V is TRBV18, with 12 bases matching TRBD1. The trim removed 5 bases at V and 3 bases at J, leaving 6 bases unmatched. The germline CDR1 and CDR2 sequences are KGHSH and LQKENI. This CDR3 comprises 16 residues. The CDR3 loop reads CASSAGTGGRTDTQYF. The CDR3 nucleotides read TGTGCCAGCTCAGCCGGGACAGGGGGCCGAACAGATACGCAGTATTTT.

The chain employs TRBV11-2 and TRBJ2-4; tentative D call: TRBD2 (7 bases). The V end lost 5 bases, the J end lost 8 bases, and 13 bases lay between the germline ends. Germline-derived CDR1 and CDR2 are SGHAT and FQNNGV. The CDR3 contains 13 residues. CDR3 region: CASSLRGADIQYF. CDR3 nucleotides: TGTGCCAGCAGCCTTCGGGGGGCGGACATTCAGTACTTC.

This chain connects TRBV28 to TRBJ1-2; TRBD1 matches at 7 bases. With 5 bases clipped from V and 4 bases from J, the junction kept 7 bases outside the gene matches. This CDR3 spans 14 amino acids. In germline, CDR1 is MDHEN, CDR2 SYDVKM. CDR3 in DNA: TGTGCCAGCAGTGCCCGGGACAGCCGCTATGGCTACACCTTC. Residues: CASSARDSRYGYTF.

The table lists this clone with a count of one. The chain recombines TRBV5-8 with TRBJ1-5; 11 bases match TRBD1. V shed 3 bases, J shed 7 bases, and the junction held 6 bases outside the gene matches. The CDR3 has 15 residues. Germline CDR1 and CDR2: SGHTS and YDEGEE. CDR3 in DNA: TGTGCCAGCAGCTCCGGGACAGGGGGTAGACAGCCCCAGCATTTT. It specifies CASSSGTGGRQPQHF.

The rearrangement uses TRBV28 and TRBJ1-1; 7 bases align to TRBD1. V lost 6 bases, J lost 0 bases, and 4 bases stayed unmatched. This CDR3 region has 14 residues. Germline values: CDR1 MDHEN, CDR2 SYDVKM. This chain's CDR3 is CASSTGTVNTEAFF. Written as DNA, the CDR3 is TGTGCCAGCAGCACCGGGACAGTGAACACTGAAGCTTTCTTT.

CDR3 region: CSVGGASGRNEQFF. The CDR3 bases are TGCAGCGTTGGAGGGGCTAGCGGGAGGAATGAGCAGTTCTTC. This chain connects TRBV29-1 to TRBJ2-1; TRBD2 agrees at 11 bases. V was clipped by 4 bases and J by 7 bases; unmatched bases: 6. This CDR3 has 14 amino acids. CDR1 and CDR2 from the germline V gene are SQVTM and ANQGSEA.

This chain joins TRBV7-2 and TRBJ2-7, with TRBD2 matching 10 bases. Germline V lookup: CDR1 SGHTA, CDR2 FQGNSA. V lost 0 bases and J lost 1; bases outside the gene matches: 3. The CDR3 consists of 16 residues. The CDR3 here is CASSLARTSGSYEQYF. CDR3 bases: TGTGCCAGCAGCTTAGCTCGGACTAGCGGTTCCTACGAGCAGTACTTC. Filled out from reference TRBV7-2 and TRBJ2-7, the complete variable domain reads GAGVSQSPSNKVTEKGKDVELRCDPISGHTALYWYRQSLGQGLEFLIYFQGNSAPDKSGLPSDRFSAERTGGSVSTLTIQRTQQEDSAVYLCASSLARTSGSYEQYFGPGTRLTVT.

This sequence joins TRBV19 and TRBJ2-7; 10 bases are shared with TRBD1. V was pared by 3 bases and J by 2 bases, with 4 bases of the junction left unmatched. The CDR3 extends over 15 amino acids. Germline values: CDR1 LNHDA, CDR2 SQIVND (reference sequence). The CDR3 here is CASSIAGTGAYEQYF. Here the CDR3 DNA reads TGTGCCAGTAGTATCGCCGGGACAGGGGCCTACGAGCAGTACTTC.

The V call is TRBV2, the J call TRBJ2-6, with D possibly TRBD2 on 5 matching bases. The germline gives CDR1 SNHLY, CDR2 FYNNEI. The germline V and J ends were trimmed by 6 bases and 4 bases, with 13 bases remaining between them. CDR3 length: 15 residues. CDR3 in amino acids: CASSPGSSGANVLTF. The CDR3 DNA is TGTGCCAGCAGCCCTGGGAGTTCCGGGGCCAACGTCCTGACTTTC.

The rearrangement uses TRBV6-5 and TRBJ1-2; D gene ambiguous. The CDR3 runs to 16 residues. The germline gives CDR1 MNHEY, CDR2 SVGAGI. V was cut by 4 bases and J by 6 bases, with 21 bases left in between. CDR3 nucleotides: TGTGCCAGCAGTTCAGAGGGTGGTAGGAGCTATAATGGCTACACCTTC. The encoded protein is CASSSEGGRSYNGYTF.

V and J are TRBV19 and TRBJ1-3, with TRBD1 matching 9 bases. After removal of 6 bases from V and 8 bases from J, the junction contained 14 bases not matched to a gene. In germline, CDR1 is LNHDA, CDR2 SQIVND (reference sequence). The CDR3 sequence is 16 residues long. The CDR3 spells CASSTSGTGRIHTIYF. DNA of the CDR3: TGTGCCAGTAGCACTTCCGGGACAGGGAGGATACACACCATATATTTT. Based on the CDR3 plus reference TRBV19 and TRBJ1-3, the full variable domain is DGGITQSPKYLFRKEGQNVTLSCEQNLNHDAMYWYRQDPGQGLRLIYYSQIVNDFQKGDIAEGYSVSREKKESFPLTVTSAQKNPTAFYLCASSTSGTGRIHTIYFGEGSWLTVV.

This chain joins TRBV7-3 and TRBJ2-5; 12 bases align to TRBD2. The ends lost 2 bases at V and 4 bases at J; junction bases unmatched: 2. This CDR3 has 15 residues. From germline, CDR1 is SGHTA and CDR2 FQGTGA. CDR3 coding DNA: TGTGCCAGCAGCTTACTAGCGGGAGGGCGAGAGACCCAGTACTTC. This gives the protein CASSLLAGGRETQYF. Using reference TRBV7-3 and TRBJ2-5 for the parts outside the CDR3, the full variable domain is GAGVSQTPSNKVTEKGKYVELRCDPISGHTALYWYRQSLGQGPEFLIYFQGTGAADDSGLPNDRFFAVRPEGSVSTLKIQRTERGDSAVYLCASSLLAGGRETQYFGPGTRLLVL.

This rearrangement joins TRBV5-1 to TRBJ2-5; TRBD2 matches 13 bases. The germline CDR1 and CDR2 sequences are SGHRS and YFSETQ. Unmatched junction bases numbered 5, after V lost 0 bases and J lost 6 bases. The CDR3 extends over 16 amino acids. CDR3 DNA sequence: TGCGCCAGCAGCTTGGGGACTAGCGGGAGTTTGAAGACCCAGTACTTC. It codes for CASSLGTSGSLKTQYF.

This sequence joins TRBV5-1 and TRBJ2-7, with D possibly TRBD1 on 6 matching bases. In germline, CDR1 is SGHRS, CDR2 YFSETQ. The CDR3 is 14 residues long. V lost 0 bases and J 3 bases, leaving 10 bases between the germline ends. This chain's CDR3 is CASSLEVTGYEQYF. CDR3 nucleotide sequence: TGCGCCAGCAGCTTGGAGGTGACAGGCTACGAGCAGTACTTC.

This chain uses TRBV2 with TRBJ1-2; 7 bases align to TRBD1. Per germline, CDR1 SNHLY and CDR2 FYNNEI. This CDR3 is built from 11 residues. V shed 8 bases and J 6 bases; nucleotides not matched to a gene: 3. The CDR3: CASQQGNGYTF. Written as DNA, the CDR3 is TGTGCCAGCCAACAGGGGAATGGCTACACCTTC.

The chain links TRBV9 to TRBJ2-3, with TRBD2 matching 10 bases. Germline-derived CDR1 and CDR2 are SGDLS and YYNGEE. This CDR3 spans 15 amino acids. V shed 3 bases, J shed 8 bases, and the junction held 9 bases outside the gene matches. CDR3 sequence (DNA): TGTGCCAGCAGCGCCCGACTAGCGGGTAGGGGTACGCAGTATTTT. Translating it yields CASSARLAGRGTQYF.